This TCR beta chain was retrieved from a study of cytomegalovirus exposure and HLA in healthy donors (dated by TCRdb to 2016 to 2017). Regarding the complete study: According to an earlier analysis of 587 of the donors, 150 million to 200 million T cells yielded over 100 million unique TCR beta sequences and approximately 300 Gb of sequence data. Every discovery cohort repertoire had been produced on one sequencing platform. To study patterns of TCR occurrence, a later analysis re-analyzed previously published TCR beta repertoires from 500 to 850 donors and added high-resolution HLA genotyping. Donor age, sex, ethnicity and CMV serostatus were collected together with the repertoire data. HLA typing covered class I and class II loci at four-digit resolution. A later genetic analysis used genome-wide SNP genotypes for about 65% of the 666 donors, treating that subset as a discovery cohort. The study was designed to test whether signatures of past pathogen exposure could be identified by cataloging public T cell receptors. An early release covering around 630 HLA-typed donors comprised 300 to 350 gigabases of sequencing data and 65 million to 100 million unique TCR sequences. Among roughly 370 genotyped donors of the cohort, an average of about 240,000 unique TCR beta nucleotide sequences were sequenced per donor, roughly 20% of them non-productive. To decide whether each TCR beta V gene segment behaved as functional or pseudogenic, an earlier analysis of nearly 600 of the donors relied on high-throughput TCR beta sequencing. The T cell repertoires of around 730 subjects were profiled by immunosequencing and related to cytomegalovirus serostatus. The number of donors typed differed by locus, with roughly 629-640 for A, B, C, DRB1 and DQB1, roughly 550 for DQA1, some 570 for DPA1, and about 450 for DPB1. Rather than using new phenotypic data, the later analysis identified candidate immune exposures from TCR beta sequences and from how often those sequences occurred across donors. The study combined high-throughput TCR immunosequencing, statistical association of individual TCRs with disease status, and machine learning to predict cytomegalovirus infection status. In addition to the first cohort of 500 to 850 subjects, a separate validation cohort of about 120 different subjects was used. Because of strong linkage in the cohort, four or five DR-DQ haplotypes were treated as single units for association and clustering. Among the approximately 400 genotyped donors, around 81% belonged to the genetic ancestry cluster associated with self-reported Caucasian donors. Broader findings and caveats from the paper: It was suggested by the authors that the approach could potentially be generalized to other disease states and immunological phenotypes. Some 16 rarely observed V segments, including chromosome 9 orphons, were excluded from the earlier analysis of approximately 600 of the donors because counts were too low. Only TCR beta chains were sequenced in this cohort, and the absence of alpha or paired-chain data limited detectable features. HLA typing was unavailable for some donors at each locus, so association tests used only the typed subset. The classifier was reported to diagnose cytomegalovirus status with high specificity and sensitivity in both the original and validation cohorts. When HLA alleles, especially DR and DQ, strongly co-occurred, TCR associations were difficult to assign to individual alleles. In a later analysis, TCR association rates were found to vary across HLA loci, with the most associated TCRs seen for DRB1 alleles and the fewest for HLA-C alleles. Some IMGT-functional V segments, including TRBV6-2 and TRBV6-3, could not be distinguished by the 87-base-pair reads and were therefore excluded. In a later analysis, several top co-occurrence clusters were reported to appear linked to parvovirus B19, influenza, CMV and Epstein-Barr virus. The sequencing pipeline was judged likely to have produced a cluster of highly shared sequence variants as a technical artifact. A later genetic analysis associated a missense DCLRE1C variant with V-gene and J-gene trimming of TCR beta chains, and an independent cohort replicated the association. At a false discovery rate of 0.05, a later analysis linked around 15,000 TCR beta sequences to specific HLA alleles. A further reported finding was that TCR beta sequences accurately predicted the HLA-A and HLA-B alleles for most subjects in the first cohort. Presence/absence analyses assumed roughly uniform sequencing depth across donors, an assumption that may not hold. In the study, approximately 160 TCR beta chains were listed as associated with cytomegalovirus. In an earlier analysis of 587 of the donors, most TCR beta V segments appeared in productive rearrangements about 87% or about 30% of the time, broadly matching IMGT annotations. Linkage disequilibrium might explain the correlated functional status among segregating V segments, but an unknown experimental factor could not be ruled out. According to a later genetic analysis, donors in an Asian-associated ancestry cluster had fewer N-insertions in productive TCRs than the roughly 700-donor mean. A few of the identified cytomegalovirus-associated TCR beta chains were confirmed in vitro to be specific for cytomegalovirus antigens. Most CMV-associated TCR beta chains appeared to be HLA-restricted in a later analysis, and the HLA associations seemed to be driven largely by CMV exposure. Most TCR sequences were observed very rarely across donors, whereas some public TCRs were present in many individuals. In a later analysis, HLA-associated TCR beta chains showed more clonal expansion and lower generation probabilities than non-associated chains that were equally common. CMV serostatus was the only immune exposure information available for the cohort.

Concerning this clone: What this receptor recognizes is not known. There are no base qualities to consult, and no much larger clone falls within one base.

A distance of 6 bases separates the germline ends of V and J, which lose 0 bases and 1 base respectively. Including cysteine and phenylalanine, the CDR3 has 15 amino acids. Only CDR3 DNA remains: 45 bases, in frame from the first base. The germline V gene specifies KGHSH as CDR1 and LQKENI as CDR2. The cohort consisted of 666 healthy bone marrow donors. Cohort members were all nominally healthy when sampled, although unrecorded immune exposures were likely present. The donor was CMV seropositive and belonged to the group of 250 to 300 seropositive cohort members. Every donor gave a peripheral blood sample, and the peripheral blood mononuclear cells from that sample were used for TCR beta sequencing. Genomic DNA was extracted from the blood cell samples with the Qiagen DNeasy Blood Extraction Kit. Receptor libraries were prepared by the immunoSEQ multiplex PCR assay. A mixture of 60 forward primers for TCR Vbeta segments and 13 reverse primers for TCR Jbeta segments was used in the multiplex PCR. A multiplex PCR assay on genomic DNA amplified the CDR3 region of rearranged TCR beta genes. Amplified TCR beta libraries were sequenced as 87-base-pair reads on the Illumina HiSeq System. The study's processing was this. A later analysis tallied tens of millions of unique TCR beta chains across the 666 repertoires, and some 10 million of those chains were shared by two or more donors. Raw reads were error-corrected and collapsed into unique sequences by a nearest-neighbor algorithm in which closely related sequences were merged to remove PCR and sequencing errors. CDR3 sequences were aligned to IMGT reference sequences to assign V, D and J gene segments. For a sequence to be retained, a match of at least six nucleotides to both a V gene segment and a J gene segment was required. Rearrangements were called productive when the CDR3 lacked stop codons and stayed in frame with V and J; all others were non-productive. CDR3 was defined by IMGT convention, running from the second conserved V-encoded cysteine to the conserved J-encoded phenylalanine. The earlier analysis of 450 to 750 of the donors excluded any sequence lacking an unambiguous match to a single V gene segment. An earlier analysis of under 750 of the donors called V segments functional above 56.7% productive rearrangements and segregating when the between-donor standard deviation exceeded 5%. To diagnose cytomegalovirus status from the catalog of TCR beta chain sequences, a statistical classification framework was built. In a later analysis, TCR nucleotide sequences were compared against IMGT/GENE-DB human TR gene sequences so that V and J genes could be assigned. Using the TCRdist pipeline, a later analysis assigned CDR3 sequences along with most-parsimonious VDJ recombination scenarios. In a later analysis, each TCR beta chain was defined by its CDR3 amino acid sequence together with its V-gene family, and reads without a unique V-gene family were excluded. In a later analysis, some 600 highly shared, low-generation-probability nucleotide sequences were removed to address suspected cross-contamination and a sequencing artifact. For each public chain, a later analysis derived a clonal expansion index from normalized ranks of inferred template counts within each repertoire. A later analysis computed generation probabilities with a VDJ recombination model fitted to out-of-frame rearrangements, and checked the results against IGoR. A later analysis scored TCR-TCR, TCR-HLA and TCR-CMV co-occurrence with hypergeometric tests, applying a repertoire-size bias correction to TCR pairs. False discovery rates were estimated in a later analysis by permuting HLA or CMV assignments 20 times. In a later analysis, co-occurring TCRs were grouped using DBSCAN, and TCRdist sequence similarity was added for clustering within HLA-allele-positive subsets. Repertoires with fewer than 30,000 or more than 120,000 public chains were left out of co-occurrence clustering, as were a handful of repertoires with anomalous nucleotide sharing. TCRdb mirrors the immuneACCESS table, restricted to in-frame sequences. Some clones are absent from its copies; in checked studies, under half trace to an unresolved V gene, and the reason for the others is unknown. That table supplies the V and J calls and clone size; D and trimming were determined from the DNA. This sample is represented by around 130,000 clones; about 79% of them were singletons. The top ten constitute around 3% of the sample.

The source material was PBMCs. The rearranged segments are TRBV18 and TRBJ2-2; possibly the D gene is TRBD1, per 6 matching bases. The clonotype comes from a woman between 18 and 29 years old in good health and CMV-seropositive. The CDR3 protein sequence reads: CASSPPGQNTGELFF. The bases read TGTGCCAGCTCACCACCGGGACAGAACACCGGGGAGCTGTTTTTT.